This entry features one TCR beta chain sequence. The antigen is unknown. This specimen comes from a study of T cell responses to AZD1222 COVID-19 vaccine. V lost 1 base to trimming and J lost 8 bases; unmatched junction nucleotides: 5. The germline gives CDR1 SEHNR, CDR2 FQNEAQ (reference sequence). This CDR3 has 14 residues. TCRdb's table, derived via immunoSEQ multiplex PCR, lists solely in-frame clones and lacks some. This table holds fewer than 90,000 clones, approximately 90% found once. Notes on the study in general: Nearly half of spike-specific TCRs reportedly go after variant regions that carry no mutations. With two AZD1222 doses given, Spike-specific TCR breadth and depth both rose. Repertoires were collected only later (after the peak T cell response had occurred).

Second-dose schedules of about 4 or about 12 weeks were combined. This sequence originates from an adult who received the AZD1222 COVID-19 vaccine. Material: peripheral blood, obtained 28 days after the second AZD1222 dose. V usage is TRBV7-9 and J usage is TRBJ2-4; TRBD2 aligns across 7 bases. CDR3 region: CASSLGGSGDIQYF. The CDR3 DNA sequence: TGTGCCAGCAGCTTAGGAGGGAGCGGGGACATTCAGTACTTC.